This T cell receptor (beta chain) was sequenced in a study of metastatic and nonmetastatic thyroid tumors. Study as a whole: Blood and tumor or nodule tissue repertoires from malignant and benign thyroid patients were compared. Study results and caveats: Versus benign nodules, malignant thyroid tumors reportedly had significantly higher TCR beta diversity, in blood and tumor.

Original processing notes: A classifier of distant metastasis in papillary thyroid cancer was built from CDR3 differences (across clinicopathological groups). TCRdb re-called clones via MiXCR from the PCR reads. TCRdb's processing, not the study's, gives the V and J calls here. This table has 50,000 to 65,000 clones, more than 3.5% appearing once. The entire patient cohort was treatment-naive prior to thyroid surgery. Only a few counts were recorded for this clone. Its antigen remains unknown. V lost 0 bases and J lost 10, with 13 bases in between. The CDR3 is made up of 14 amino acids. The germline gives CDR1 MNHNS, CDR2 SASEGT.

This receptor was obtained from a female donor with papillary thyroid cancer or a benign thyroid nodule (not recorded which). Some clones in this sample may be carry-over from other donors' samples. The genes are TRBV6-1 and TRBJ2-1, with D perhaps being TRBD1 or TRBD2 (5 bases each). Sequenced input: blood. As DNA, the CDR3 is TGTGCCAGCAGTGAAGCGTATGGGGGTTGGGAGCAGTTCTTC. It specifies CASSEAYGGWEQFF.